The table lists the clone carrying this T cell receptor beta chain with many counts. Its antigen is unknown. The record originates from a study of identical twins. TCRdb itself ran the 5' RACE reads through MiXCR, one entry per CDR3 protein. The sample yields roughly 250,000 distinct CDR3 sequences, over 12% seen once. In germline, CDR1 is DFQATT, CDR2 SNEGSKA (reference sequence). Trimming left V 5 bases short and J 4 bases short, with 10 bases between. This CDR3 has 12 amino acids. Study observations and caveats: Potential partial confounding of zero-insertion analyses by invariant MAIT and iNKT cells was noted. Carriage of fewer insertions was seen in abundant cord blood beta clonotypes, whereas memory repertoires showed none. Out-of-frame beta chain sequences displayed weaker excess sharing between twins.

The receptor was isolated from a woman under 30 in good health. Input material: memory (CD45RO+) T cells sorted from blood. The chain uses TRBV20-1 and TRBJ2-3; a weak D match, TRBD2 (5 bases). CDR3: CSAGPGADTQYF. In DNA form, the CDR3 reads TGCAGTGCTGGGCCCGGGGCAGATACGCAGTATTTT.